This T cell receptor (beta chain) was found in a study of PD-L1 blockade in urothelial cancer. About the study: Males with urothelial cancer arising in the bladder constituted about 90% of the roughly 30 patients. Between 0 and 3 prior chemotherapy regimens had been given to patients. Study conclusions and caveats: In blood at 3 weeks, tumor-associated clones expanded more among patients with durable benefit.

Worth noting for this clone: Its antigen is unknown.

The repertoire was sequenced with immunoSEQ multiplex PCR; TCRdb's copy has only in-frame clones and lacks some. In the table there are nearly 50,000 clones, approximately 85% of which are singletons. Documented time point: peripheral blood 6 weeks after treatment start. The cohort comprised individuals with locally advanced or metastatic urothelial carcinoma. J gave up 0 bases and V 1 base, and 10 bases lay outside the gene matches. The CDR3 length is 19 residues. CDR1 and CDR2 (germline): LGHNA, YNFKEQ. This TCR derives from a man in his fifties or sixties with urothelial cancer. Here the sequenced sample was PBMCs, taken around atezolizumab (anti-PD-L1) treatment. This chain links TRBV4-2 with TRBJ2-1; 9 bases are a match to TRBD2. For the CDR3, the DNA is TGTGCCAGCAGCCAAGCCTTGGCGGGAGGGCTTAGCTCCTACAATGAGCAGTTCTTC. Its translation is CASSQALAGGLSSYNEQFF.